This TCR beta chain is from a study of cytomegalovirus exposure and HLA in healthy donors. Findings and caveats of the study: Reported results showed that the classifier diagnosed cytomegalovirus status with high specificity and sensitivity. In a later analysis, compared with equally common non-associated chains, HLA-associated beta chains were more expanded. Most TCR sequences showed up rarely, but some public TCRs showed up in many donors.

CDR3 length equals 16 residues. V lost 4 bases and J lost 4; bases outside the gene matches: 7. From germline, CDR1 is SGHRS and CDR2 YFSETQ. The PCR had 60 Vbeta and 13 Jbeta primers. Profiled with immunoSEQ multiplex PCR; TCRdb holds only in-frame clones, not every one. The table records more than 100,000 clones, approximately 76% of them present only once. Points on this clone: Its antigen remains unidentified.

V gene TRBV5-1 combines with J gene TRBJ2-5; 13 bases fit TRBD2. Source material: PBMCs. This TCR was sampled from a man between 60 and 75 years old in good health and CMV-seropositive. DNA for the CDR3: TGCGCCAGCAGCCCAGAGGGGACTAGCGGGATAGAGACCCAGTACTTC. It specifies CASSPEGTSGIETQYF.